This is a list of T cell receptor beta chains from one sample in a study of T cell responses to AZD1222 COVID-19 vaccine. Repertoires were generated with immunoSEQ multiplex PCR, while TCRdb's copy carries only in-frame clones and drops some. The table lists some 96,000 clones, roughly 88% of them singletons. The specimen comprised peripheral blood, sampled on day 0 of AZD1222 vaccination. The receptor set was obtained from an adult in good health. CDR3s leave out the opening cysteine and the closing phenylalanine or tryptophan. D genes are given only for firm matches.

V,J,D,CDR3
TRBV28,TRBJ1-4,TRBD1,ASSPGGQSEKLF
TRBV2,TRBJ2-7,.,ASSDPERSKAYEQY
TRBV5-5,TRBJ2-1,.,ASSPTGYNEQF
TRBV28,TRBJ1-6,TRBD1,ASRSENGTGRNSPLH
TRBV6-2/TRBV6-3,TRBJ1-3,.,ASSDGTHSGNTIY
TRBV30,TRBJ1-6,.,AWSLEGRGSPLH
TRBV28,TRBJ1-3,TRBD1,ASSLGRGNSGNTIY
TRBV5-4,TRBJ1-3,.,ASSHPGESSGNTIY
TRBV11-2,TRBJ2-2,TRBD1,ASSSGTGQTGELF
TRBV11-2,TRBJ2-7,TRBD2,ASSLDRGGSGGAYEQY
TRBV20-1,TRBJ1-2,.,SAGETYGYT